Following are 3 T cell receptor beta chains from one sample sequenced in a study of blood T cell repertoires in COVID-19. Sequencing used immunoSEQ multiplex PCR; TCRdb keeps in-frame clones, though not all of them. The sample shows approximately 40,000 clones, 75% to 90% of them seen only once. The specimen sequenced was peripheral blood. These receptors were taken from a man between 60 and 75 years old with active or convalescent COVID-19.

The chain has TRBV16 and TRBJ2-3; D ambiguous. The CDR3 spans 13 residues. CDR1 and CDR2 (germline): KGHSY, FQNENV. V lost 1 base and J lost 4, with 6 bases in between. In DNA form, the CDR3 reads TGTGCCAGCAGCCAATTTTTAGCAGATACGCAGTATTTT. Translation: CASSQFLADTQYF.

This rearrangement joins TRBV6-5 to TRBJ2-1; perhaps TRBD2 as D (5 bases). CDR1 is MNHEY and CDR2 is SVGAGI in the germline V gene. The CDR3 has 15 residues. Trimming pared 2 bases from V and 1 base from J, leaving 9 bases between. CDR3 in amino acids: CASSYEGRSYNEQFF. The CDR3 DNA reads TGTGCCAGCAGTTACGAGGGAAGATCCTACAATGAGCAGTTCTTC.

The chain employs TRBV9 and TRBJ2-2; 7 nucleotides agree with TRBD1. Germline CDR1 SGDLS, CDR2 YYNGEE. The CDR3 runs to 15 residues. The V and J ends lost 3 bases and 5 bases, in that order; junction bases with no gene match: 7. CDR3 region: CASSGQGPLTGELFF. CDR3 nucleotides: TGTGCCAGCAGCGGACAGGGCCCCTTGACCGGGGAGCTGTTTTTT.